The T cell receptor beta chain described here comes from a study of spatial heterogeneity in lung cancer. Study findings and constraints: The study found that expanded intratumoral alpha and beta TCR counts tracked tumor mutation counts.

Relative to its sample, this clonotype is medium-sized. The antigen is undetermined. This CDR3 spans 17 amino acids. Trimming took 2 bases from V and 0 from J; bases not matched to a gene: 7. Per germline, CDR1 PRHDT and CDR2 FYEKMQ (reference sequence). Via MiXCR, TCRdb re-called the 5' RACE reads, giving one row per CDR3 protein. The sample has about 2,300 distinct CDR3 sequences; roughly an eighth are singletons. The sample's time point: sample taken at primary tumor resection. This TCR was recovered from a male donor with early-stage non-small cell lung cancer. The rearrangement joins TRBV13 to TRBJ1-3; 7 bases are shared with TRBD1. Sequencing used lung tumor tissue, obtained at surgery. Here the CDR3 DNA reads TGTGCCAGCAGCTTAATACAGGGGTACGACTCTGGAAACACCATATATTTT. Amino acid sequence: CASSLIQGYDSGNTIYF.